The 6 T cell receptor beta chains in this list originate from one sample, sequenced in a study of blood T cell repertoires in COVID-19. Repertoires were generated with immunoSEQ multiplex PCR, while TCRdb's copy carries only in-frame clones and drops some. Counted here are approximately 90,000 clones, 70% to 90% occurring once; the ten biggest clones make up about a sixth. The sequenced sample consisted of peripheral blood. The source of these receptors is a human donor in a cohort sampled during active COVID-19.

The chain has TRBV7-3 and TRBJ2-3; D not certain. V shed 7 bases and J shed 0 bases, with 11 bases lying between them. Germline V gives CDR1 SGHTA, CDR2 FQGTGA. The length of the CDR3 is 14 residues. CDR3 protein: CASKRILSTDTQYF. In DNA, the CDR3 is TGTGCCAGCAAGCGAATTCTAAGCACAGATACGCAGTATTTT.

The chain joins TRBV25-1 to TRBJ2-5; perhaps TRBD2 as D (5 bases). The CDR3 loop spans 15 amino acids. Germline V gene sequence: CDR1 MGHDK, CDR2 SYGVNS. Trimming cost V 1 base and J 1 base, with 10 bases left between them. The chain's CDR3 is CASSEWGETQETQYF. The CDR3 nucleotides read TGTGCCAGCAGTGAATGGGGAGAGACCCAAGAGACCCAGTACTTC. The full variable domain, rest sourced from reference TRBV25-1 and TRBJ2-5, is EADIYQTPRYLVIGTGKKITLECSQTMGHDKMYWYQQDPGMELHLIHYSYGVNSTEKGDLSSESTVSRIRTEHFPLTLESARPSHTSQYLCASSEWGETQETQYFGPGTRLLVL.

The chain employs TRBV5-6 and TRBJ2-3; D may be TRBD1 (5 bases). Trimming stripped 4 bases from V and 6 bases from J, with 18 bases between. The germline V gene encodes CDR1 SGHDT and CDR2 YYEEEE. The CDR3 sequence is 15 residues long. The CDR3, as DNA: TGTGCCAGCAGCACTTACCCAGGGTCAACCGATACGCAGTATTTT. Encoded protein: CASSTYPGSTDTQYF.

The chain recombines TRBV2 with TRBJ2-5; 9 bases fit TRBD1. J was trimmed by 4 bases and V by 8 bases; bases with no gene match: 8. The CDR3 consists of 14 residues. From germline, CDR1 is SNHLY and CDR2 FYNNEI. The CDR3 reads CASLLGTGRETQYF. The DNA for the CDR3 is TGTGCCAGCCTACTTGGGACAGGGAGAGAGACCCAGTACTTC.

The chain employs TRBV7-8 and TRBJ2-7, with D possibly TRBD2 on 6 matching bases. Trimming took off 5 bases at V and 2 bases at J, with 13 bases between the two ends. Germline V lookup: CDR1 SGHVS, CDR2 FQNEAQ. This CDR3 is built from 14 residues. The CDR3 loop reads CASSIGGGAYEQYF. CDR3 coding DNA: TGTGCCAGCAGCATTGGAGGAGGGGCCTACGAGCAGTACTTC.

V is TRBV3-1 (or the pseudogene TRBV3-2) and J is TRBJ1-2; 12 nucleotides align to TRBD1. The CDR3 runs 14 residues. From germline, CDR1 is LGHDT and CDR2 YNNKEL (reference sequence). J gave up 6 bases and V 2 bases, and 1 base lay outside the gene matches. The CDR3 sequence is CASSQWDRGHGYTF. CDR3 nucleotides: TGTGCCAGCAGCCAATGGGACAGGGGGCATGGCTACACCTTC.